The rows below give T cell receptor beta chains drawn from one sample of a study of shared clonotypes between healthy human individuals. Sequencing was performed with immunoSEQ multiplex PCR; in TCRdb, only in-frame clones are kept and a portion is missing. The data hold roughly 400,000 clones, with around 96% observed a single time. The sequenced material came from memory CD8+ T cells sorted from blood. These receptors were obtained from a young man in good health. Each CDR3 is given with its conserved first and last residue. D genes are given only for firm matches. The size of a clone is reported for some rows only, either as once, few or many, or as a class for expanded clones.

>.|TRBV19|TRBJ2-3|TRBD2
TGTGCCAGTAGGTGCGGGAGGGAAGTAACAGATACGCAGTATTTT
CASRCGREVTDTQYF
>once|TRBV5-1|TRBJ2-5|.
TGCGCCGGCCGTTTGGACCCCGAGGAGACCCAGTACTTC
CAGRLDPEETQYF
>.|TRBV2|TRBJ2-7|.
TGTGCCAGCTCTAAGGGCCACGAGCAGTACTTC
CASSKGHEQYF
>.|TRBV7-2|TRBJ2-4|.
TGTGCCAGCAGCCACGACCTAGCCAAAAACATTCAGTACTTC
CASSHDLAKNIQYF
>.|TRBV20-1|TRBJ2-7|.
TGCAGTGCTGGAAGGGGTTACGAGCAGTACTTC
CSAGRGYEQYF
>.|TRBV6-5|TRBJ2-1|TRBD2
TGTGCCAGCAGTTATACTAGCGGGAGTTACAATGAGCAGTTCTTC
CASSYTSGSYNEQFF
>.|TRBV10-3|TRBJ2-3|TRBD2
TGTGCCATCAGTAAGGGACTACCCACAGATACGCAGTATTTT
CAISKGLPTDTQYF
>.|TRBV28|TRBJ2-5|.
TGTGCCAGCACCACACTAGGGGAGACCCAGTACTTC
CASTTLGETQYF
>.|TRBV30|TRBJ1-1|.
TGTGCCTGGATTCAGGGTCAAGCTTTCTTT
CAWIQGQAFF
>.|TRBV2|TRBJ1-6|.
TGTGCCAGCAGTGCACGGCTGAATTCACCCCTCCACTTT
CASSARLNSPLHF
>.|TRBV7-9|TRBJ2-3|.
TGTGCCAGCAGCGTAACGTTGAGCACAGATACGCAGTATTTT
CASSVTLSTDTQYF
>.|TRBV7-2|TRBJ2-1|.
TGTGCCAGCAGCCGCAACCCCGACAATGAGCAGTTCTTC
CASSRNPDNEQFF
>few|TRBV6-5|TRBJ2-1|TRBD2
TGTGCCAGCAGGGCGGGGGGGCCACAGTTCTTC
CASRAGGPQFF
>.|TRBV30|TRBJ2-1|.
TGTGCCTGGAGTGGCATTATGGTTGATGAGCAGTTCTTC
CAWSGIMVDEQFF
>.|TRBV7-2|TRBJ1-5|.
TGTGCCAGCAGCTTAGCGTTGGGTAGCAATCAGCCCCAGCATTTT
CASSLALGSNQPQHF
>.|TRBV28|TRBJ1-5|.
TGTGCCAGTTCCGAAATCAGTGGGTCGTTCGGCAATCAGCCCCAGCATTTT
CASSEISGSFGNQPQHF
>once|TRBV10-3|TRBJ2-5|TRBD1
TGTGCCATCAGTGCGACAGGGTGGGGGTCTCAAGAGACCCAGTACTTC
CAISATGWGSQETQYF
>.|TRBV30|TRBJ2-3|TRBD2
TGTGCCTGGAGTGTACTAGCGGGGTCCACAGATACGCAGTATTTT
CAWSVLAGSTDTQYF
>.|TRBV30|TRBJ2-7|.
TGTGCCTGGACTTGGGGGAAGAGCTCCTACGAGCAGTACTTC
CAWTWGKSSYEQYF
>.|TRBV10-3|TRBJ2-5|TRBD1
TGTGCCATCAGTGGTGACAGGGGGAAAGAGACCCAGTACTTC
CAISGDRGKETQYF
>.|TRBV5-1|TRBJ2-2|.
TGCGCCAGCAGCTTAACATTCGGATCCACCGGGGAGCTGTTTTTT
CASSLTFGSTGELFF
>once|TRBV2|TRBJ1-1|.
TGTGCCAGCAGTGAGGGAGGGAACGAAGCTTTCTTT
CASSEGGNEAFF
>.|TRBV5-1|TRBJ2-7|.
TGCGCCAGCAGCTTGGCGACAGGCAGCTACGAGCAGTACTTC
CASSLATGSYEQYF
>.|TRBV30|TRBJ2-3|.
TGTGCCTGGAAAGAGGTTCTGGATACGCAGTATTTT
CAWKEVLDTQYF
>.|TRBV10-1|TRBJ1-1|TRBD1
TGCGCCAGCAGTGGTGGACAGGATGATGAAGCTTTCTTT
CASSGGQDDEAFF
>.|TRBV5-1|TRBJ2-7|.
TGCGCCAGCAGCCGTACCTCCTACGAGCAGTACTTC
CASSRTSYEQYF
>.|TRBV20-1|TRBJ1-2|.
TGCAGTGCTGTGGGACCCGGGGGCTACACCTTC
CSAVGPGGYTF